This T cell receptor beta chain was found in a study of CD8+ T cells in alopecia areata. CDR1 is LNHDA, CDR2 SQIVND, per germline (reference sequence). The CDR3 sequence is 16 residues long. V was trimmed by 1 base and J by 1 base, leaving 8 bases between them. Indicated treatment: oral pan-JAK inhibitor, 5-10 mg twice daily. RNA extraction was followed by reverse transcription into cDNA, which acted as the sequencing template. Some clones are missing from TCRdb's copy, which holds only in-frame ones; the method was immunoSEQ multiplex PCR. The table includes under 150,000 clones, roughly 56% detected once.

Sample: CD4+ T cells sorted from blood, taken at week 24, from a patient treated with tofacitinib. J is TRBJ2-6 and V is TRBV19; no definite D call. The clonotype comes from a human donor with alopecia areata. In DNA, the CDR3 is TGTGCCAGTAGTATAGGGCAGCTTTCTGGGGCCAACGTCCTGACTTTC. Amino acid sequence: CASSIGQLSGANVLTF.